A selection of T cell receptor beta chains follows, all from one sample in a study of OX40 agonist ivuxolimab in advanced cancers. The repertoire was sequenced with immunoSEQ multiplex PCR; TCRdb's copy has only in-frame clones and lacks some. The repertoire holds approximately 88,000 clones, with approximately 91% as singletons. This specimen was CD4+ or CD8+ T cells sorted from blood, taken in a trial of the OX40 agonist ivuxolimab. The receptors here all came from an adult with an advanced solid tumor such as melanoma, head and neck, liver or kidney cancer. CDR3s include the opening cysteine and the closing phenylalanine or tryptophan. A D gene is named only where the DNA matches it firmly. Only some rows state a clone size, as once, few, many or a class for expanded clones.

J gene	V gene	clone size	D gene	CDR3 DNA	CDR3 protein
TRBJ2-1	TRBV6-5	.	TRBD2	TGTGCCAGCAGTTTTCGGACTAGTAAGGGAGATGAGCAGTTCTTC	CASSFRTSKGDEQFF
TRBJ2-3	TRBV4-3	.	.	TGCGCCAGCAGCCAGGGCCTAGGGGATAGGCGCACAGATACGCAGTATTTT	CASSQGLGDRRTDTQYF
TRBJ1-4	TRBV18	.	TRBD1	TGTGCCAGCTCACCCTCGACAGGGAGAGGGGAAAAACTGTTTTTT	CASSPSTGRGEKLFF
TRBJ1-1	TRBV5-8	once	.	TGTGCCAGCAGCATATACATGAACACTGAAGCTTTCTTT	CASSIYMNTEAFF
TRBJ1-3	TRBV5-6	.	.	TGTGCCAGCAGCGGGTGGAGCTCTGGAAACACCATATATTTT	CASSGWSSGNTIYF
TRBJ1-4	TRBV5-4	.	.	TGTGCCAGCAGCTTGGCCTTAGGGAGCGAAACTCCCGAAAAACTGTTTTTT	CASSLALGSETPEKLFF
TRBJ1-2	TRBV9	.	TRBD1	TGTGCCAGCAGCGCAAATCGACAGGGGAGGGATGGCTACACCTTC	CASSANRQGRDGYTF
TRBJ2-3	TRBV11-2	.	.	TGTGCCAGCAGCTTTCGGGGGAACACAGATACGCAGTATTTT	CASSFRGNTDTQYF
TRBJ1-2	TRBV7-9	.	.	TGTGCCAGTTGGGGCGGACTCCCCCCTAACTATGGCTACACCTTC	CASWGGLPPNYGYTF
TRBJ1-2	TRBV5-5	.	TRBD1	TGTGCCAGCAGCACATTCGGACAGGGTTCGGTCTATGGCTACACCTTC	CASSTFGQGSVYGYTF
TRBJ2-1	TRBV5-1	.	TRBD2	TGCGCCAGCAGCTTGGCGGGCGGGGGGGCTATCAATGAGCAGTTCTTC	CASSLAGGGAINEQFF
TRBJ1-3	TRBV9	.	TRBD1	TGTGCCAGCAGCGCCCCCGGGACAGGGCCTGGAAACACCATATATTTT	CASSAPGTGPGNTIYF
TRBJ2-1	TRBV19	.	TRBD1	TGTGCCAGTAGTGGGACAGTCGGCAATGAGCAGTTCTTC	CASSGTVGNEQFF
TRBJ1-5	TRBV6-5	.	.	TGTGCCAGCGAGGACGGTAGCAATCAGCCCCAGCATTTT	CASEDGSNQPQHF
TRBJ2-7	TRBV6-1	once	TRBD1	TGTGCCAGCAAAGGGACAGGGGTTTCCTACGAGCAGTACTTC	CASKGTGVSYEQYF
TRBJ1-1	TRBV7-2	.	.	TGTGCCAGCAGTTCCGGGGGGAACACTGAAGCTTTCTTT	CASSSGGNTEAFF
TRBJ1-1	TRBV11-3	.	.	TGTGCCAGCAGCCAGGGGTTAGACACTGAAGCTTTCTTT	CASSQGLDTEAFF
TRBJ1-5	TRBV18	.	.	TGTGCCAGCTCACCACCGGGGCCCCCCAATCAGCCCCAGCATTTT	CASSPPGPPNQPQHF
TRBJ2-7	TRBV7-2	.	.	TGTGCCAGCAGCCCCGGGGCCCTTGCTTCTGTATCCGAGCAGTACTTC	CASSPGALASVSEQYF
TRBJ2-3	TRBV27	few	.	TGTGCCAGCAGTTCGCCGAGTACGCCCAGCACAGATACGCAGTATTTT	CASSSPSTPSTDTQYF